The 22 T cell receptor beta chains below were found in one sample sequenced in a study of blood T cell repertoires in COVID-19. The method was immunoSEQ multiplex PCR; TCRdb's version includes in-frame clones alone and lacks a portion of them. The table lists 350,000 or so clones, around 90% of them singletons. The source material was peripheral blood. Receptors were obtained from a man between 18 and 29 years old with active or convalescent COVID-19.

This chain joins TRBV2 and TRBJ1-6; no reliable D call. The V end lost 7 bases, the J end lost 10 bases, and 14 bases lay between the germline ends. The V gene's germline CDR1 is SNHLY and CDR2 FYNNEI. There are 13 residues in the CDR3. The CDR3: CASTEEGESPLHF. DNA of the CDR3: TGTGCCAGCACTGAGGAGGGAGAATCACCCCTCCACTTT.

Of note for this clone: The sample carries other DNA sequences with the same CDR3. The chain carries TRBV11-2 and TRBJ2-7; a possible D gene is TRBD1 (6 bases). The V gene's germline CDR1 is SGHAT and CDR2 FQNNGV. With 5 bases removed from V and 5 bases from J, the gap between germline ends came to 16 bases. There are 14 residues in the CDR3. In nucleotides, the CDR3 is TGTGCCAGCAGCCTAGTGGTCAGGGGAAACGAGCAGTACTTC. This gives the protein CASSLVVRGNEQYF.

The J gene is TRBJ1-2, the V gene TRBV28; 9 nucleotides line up with TRBD1. The CDR3 consists of 14 residues. The V gene end was trimmed by 6 bases and the J gene end by 4 bases; junction bases not matched to a gene: 6. Germline-derived CDR1 and CDR2 are MDHEN and SYDVKM. CDR3 region: CASRGGQGRYGYTF. The CDR3 coding sequence is TGTGCCAGCAGAGGGGGACAGGGACGCTATGGCTACACCTTC.

Of note for this clone: At one end the junction does not follow the germline gene, possibly because of a read error. The rearrangement joins TRBV6-1 to TRBJ2-7, with TRBD2 matching 7 bases. Germline CDR1 is MNHNS and CDR2 is SASEGT. The CDR3 totals 15 residues. CDR3 DNA sequence: TGTGCCAGCAGAGAAGGCTTCGCGGGAGTAAACCCCCCTCGCTTC. This codes for CASREGFAGVNPPRF.

The J gene is TRBJ1-5, the V gene TRBV6-5; D is unresolved. The CDR3 runs 14 residues. Germline CDR1 reads MNHEY; CDR2 reads SVGAGI. V lost 2 bases to trimming and J lost 3 bases, with 8 bases between them. The CDR3 spells CASSYEAINQPQHF. The DNA for the CDR3 is TGTGCCAGCAGTTACGAGGCGATCAATCAGCCCCAGCATTTT.

The genes are TRBV6-6 and TRBJ1-2, with 9 bases matching TRBD1. V lost 4 bases and J lost 4; bases outside the gene matches: 7. The CDR3 runs 15 residues. Germline V CDR1 and CDR2: MNHNY, SVGAGI (reference sequence). For the CDR3, the DNA is TGTGCCAGCAGTTCACAGGGGGCGTCAGGCTATGGCTACACCTTC. It codes for CASSSQGASGYGYTF.

The genes are TRBV5-1 and TRBJ2-1; 11 bases are shared with TRBD2. Losses at the gene ends were 0 bases for V and 2 bases for J; bases not matched to a gene: 10. This CDR3 contains 19 residues. Germline V CDR1 and CDR2: SGHRS, YFSETQ. The CDR3 bases are TGCGCCAGCAGCTTGGCCAGGACTAGCGGGTGGACCACCTACAATGAGCAGTTCTTC. It is translated as CASSLARTSGWTTYNEQFF.

The chain employs TRBV18 and TRBJ1-4; 9 bases map to TRBD1. In germline, CDR1 is KGHSH, CDR2 LQKENI. V dropped 3 bases and J dropped 7; count of bases not matched to a gene: 9. The CDR3 length is 16 residues. CDR3 region: CASSPQLQGAGEKLFF. CDR3 in DNA: TGTGCCAGCTCACCCCAATTACAGGGGGCCGGTGAAAAACTGTTTTTT.

The chain is built from TRBV28 and TRBJ1-6; no clear D gene. V shed 9 bases and J shed 2 bases, with 11 bases lying between them. CDR1 is MDHEN and CDR2 is SYDVKM in the germline V gene. This CDR3 has 14 residues. The DNA for the CDR3 is TGTGCCAGTGTGGAGCCCCCCTATAATTCACCCCTCCACTTT. Its protein is CASVEPPYNSPLHF.

The chain recombines TRBV19 with TRBJ1-6; no clear D. V lost 9 bases, J lost 3 bases, and 9 bases lay in between. Germline assignment: CDR1 LNHDA and CDR2 SQIVND (reference sequence). The CDR3 loop spans 13 amino acids. CDR3 sequence reads: CASIGDYNSPLHF. CDR3 sequence (DNA): TGTGCCAGCATCGGGGACTATAATTCACCCCTCCACTTT.

The chain has TRBV29-1 and TRBJ2-7, with D uncertain. The length of the CDR3 is 12 residues. The V gene's germline CDR1 is SQVTM and CDR2 ANQGSEA. The CDR3 DNA reads as TGCAGTGCCCGCGGCAGCTTCTACGAGCAGTACTTC. As protein: CSARGSFYEQYF.

The chain couples TRBV10-3 to TRBJ2-1; tentative D call: TRBD1 (6 bases). This CDR3 has 14 residues. The V gene's germline CDR1 is ENHRY and CDR2 SYGVKD. Trimming took 4 bases from V and 3 from J, leaving 10 bases between them. The CDR3 region is CAISVQGIYNEQFF. Here the CDR3 DNA reads TGTGCCATCAGTGTACAGGGAATCTACAATGAGCAGTTCTTC.

The chain is built from TRBV7-2 and TRBJ1-6, with a weak D call TRBD1 (5 bases). Germline V gene sequence: CDR1 SGHTA, CDR2 FQGNSA. V was pared by 1 base and J by 4 bases, with 14 bases between. The CDR3 is made up of 17 amino acids. The CDR3 here is CASSLVGRARYNSPLHF. In DNA form, the CDR3 reads TGTGCCAGCAGCTTAGTTGGCAGGGCGAGGTATAATTCACCCCTCCACTTT.

This clone was seen a handful of times. This sequence joins TRBV11-3 and TRBJ2-2; 7 bases map to TRBD1. Trimming removed 5 bases from V and 3 bases from J; junction bases left unmatched: 3. Germline V gene data show CDR1 as SGHNT and CDR2 as YENEEA. The CDR3 runs 14 residues. The DNA of the CDR3 is TGTGCCAGCAGCCTGACAGGGTACACCGGGGAGCTGTTTTTT. Its translation is CASSLTGYTGELFF.

The chain carries TRBV18 and TRBJ2-1; the match to TRBD2 covers 9 bases. V was pared by 0 bases and J by 5 bases, with 8 bases of the junction left unmatched. The CDR3 consists of 17 residues. Germline CDR1 KGHSH, CDR2 LQKENI. CDR3 protein: CASSPPGSGGKNNEQFF. As DNA, the CDR3 is TGTGCCAGCTCACCACCGGGGAGCGGGGGGAAGAACAATGAGCAGTTCTTC.

V usage is TRBV4-3 and J usage is TRBJ2-2, with 9 positions matching TRBD1. With V trimmed by 5 bases and J by 3 bases, 7 bases remained unmatched. The CDR3 has 16 residues. CDR1 is LGHNA and CDR2 is YSLEER in the germline V gene. CDR3 loop: CASSTDRGKDTGELFF. CDR3 bases: TGCGCCAGCAGCACAGACAGGGGGAAGGACACCGGGGAGCTGTTTTTT.

The gene calls are TRBV14 and TRBJ2-7; 8 bases agree with TRBD2. In germline, CDR1 is SGHDN, CDR2 FVKESK. Trimming removed 2 bases from V and 2 bases from J; junction bases left unmatched: 8. This CDR3 has 16 amino acids. CDR3 coding DNA: TGTGCCAGCAGCCAAAACAGCGGGACTAGACCCTACGAGCAGTACTTC. It encodes CASSQNSGTRPYEQYF.

The chain couples TRBV4-2 to TRBJ2-3; TRBD2 matches at 14 bases. CDR3 length: 19 amino acids. In germline, CDR1 is LGHNA, CDR2 YNFKEQ. Trimming cost V 2 bases and J 2 bases; bases outside gene matches: 9. CDR3 DNA sequence: TGTGCCAGCAGCCAATACACCGGGACTAGCGGGGGCGACACAGATACGCAGTATTTT. It is translated as CASSQYTGTSGGDTDTQYF.

This clone was counted between two and nine times. The chain joins TRBV2 to TRBJ1-6; D is unclear. There are 12 residues in the CDR3. The V gene's germline CDR1 is SNHLY and CDR2 FYNNEI. The germline V and J ends were trimmed by 7 bases and 5 bases, with 6 bases remaining between them. For the CDR3, the DNA is TGTGCCAGCAACCCAGATAATTCACCCCTCCACTTT. This gives the protein CASNPDNSPLHF.

This sequence joins TRBV28 and TRBJ1-6; a possible D gene is TRBD1 (6 bases). The length of the CDR3 is 16 residues. V was shortened by 3 bases and J by 7 bases, with 16 bases between the two germline ends. Looked up from germline, CDR1 is MDHEN and CDR2 is SYDVKM. CDR3 residues: CASSFDGRGANSPLHF. Written as DNA, the CDR3 is TGTGCCAGCAGTTTTGATGGACGGGGGGCGAATTCACCCCTCCACTTT. The whole variable domain, remainder taken from reference TRBV28 and TRBJ1-6, is DVKVTQSSRYLVKRTGEKVFLECVQDMDHENMFWYRQDPGLGLRLIYFSYDVKMKEKGDIPEGYSVSREKKERFSLILESASTNQTSMYLCASSFDGRGANSPLHFGNGTRLTVT.

This sequence joins TRBV7-2 and TRBJ2-7, with 9 bases lining up with TRBD1. The V and J ends lost 2 bases and 5 bases, in that order; junction bases with no gene match: 4. This CDR3 has 14 amino acids. Germline V lookup: CDR1 SGHTA, CDR2 FQGNSA. CDR3 amino acids: CASSLPGTGHEQYF. CDR3 bases: TGTGCCAGCAGCTTACCTGGGACAGGGCACGAGCAGTACTTC.

This chain joins TRBV27 and TRBJ1-5; possible D gene TRBD1, 6 bases. Trimming stripped 5 bases from V and 0 bases from J, with 11 bases between. There are 15 residues in the CDR3. Germline V gene data show CDR1 as MNHEY and CDR2 as SMNVEV (reference sequence). The CDR3 bases are TGTGCCAGCAGTCCGACAGGACATAGCAATCAGCCCCAGCATTTT. This translates into CASSPTGHSNQPQHF.